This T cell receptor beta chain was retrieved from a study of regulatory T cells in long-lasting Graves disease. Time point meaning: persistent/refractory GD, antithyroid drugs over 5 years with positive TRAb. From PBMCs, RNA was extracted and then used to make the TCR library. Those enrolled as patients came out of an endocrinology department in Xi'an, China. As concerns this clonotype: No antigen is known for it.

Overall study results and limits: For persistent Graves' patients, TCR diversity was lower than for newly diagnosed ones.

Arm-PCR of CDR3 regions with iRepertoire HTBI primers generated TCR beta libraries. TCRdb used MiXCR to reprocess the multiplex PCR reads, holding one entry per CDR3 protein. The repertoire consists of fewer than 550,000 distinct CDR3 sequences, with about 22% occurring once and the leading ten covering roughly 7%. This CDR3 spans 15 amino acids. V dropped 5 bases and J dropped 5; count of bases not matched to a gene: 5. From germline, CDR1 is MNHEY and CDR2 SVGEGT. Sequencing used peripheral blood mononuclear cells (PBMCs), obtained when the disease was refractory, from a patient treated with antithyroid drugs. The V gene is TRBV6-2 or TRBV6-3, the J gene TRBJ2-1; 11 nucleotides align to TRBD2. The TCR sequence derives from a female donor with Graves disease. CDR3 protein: CASSGGLAEDNEQFF. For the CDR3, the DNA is TGTGCCAGCAGTGGGGGACTAGCGGAAGACAATGAGCAGTTCTTC.